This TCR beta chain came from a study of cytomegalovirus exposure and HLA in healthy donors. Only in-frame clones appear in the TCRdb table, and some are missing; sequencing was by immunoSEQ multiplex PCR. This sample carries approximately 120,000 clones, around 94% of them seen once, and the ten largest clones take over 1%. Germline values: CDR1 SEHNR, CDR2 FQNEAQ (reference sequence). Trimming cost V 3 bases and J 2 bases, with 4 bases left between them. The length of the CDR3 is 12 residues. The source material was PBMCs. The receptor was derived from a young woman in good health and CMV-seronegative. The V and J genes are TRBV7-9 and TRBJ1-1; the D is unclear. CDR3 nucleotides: TGTGCCAGCAGCTTCGTAAACACTGAAGCTTTCTTT. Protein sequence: CASSFVNTEAFF. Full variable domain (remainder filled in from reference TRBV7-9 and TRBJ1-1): DTGVSQNPRHKITKRGQNVTFRCDPISEHNRLYWYRQTLGQGPEFLTYFQNEAQLEKSRLLSDRFSAERPKGSFSTLEIQRTEQGDSAMYLCASSFVNTEAFFGQGTRLTVV.